This TCR beta chain was profiled in a study of blood T cell repertoires in COVID-19. The germline V gene has CDR1 MNHNY and CDR2 SVGAGI (reference sequence). V lost 4 bases and J lost 1; bases outside the gene matches: 10. The CDR3 runs to 16 residues. Clones were sequenced by immunoSEQ multiplex PCR, and TCRdb holds only the in-frame ones, with some missing. The sample lists fewer than 250,000 clones; 75% to 90% were seen once. This TCR came from a man aged 40-49 years with acute or convalescent COVID-19. The sequenced sample was peripheral blood. This sequence joins TRBV6-6 and TRBJ2-7; TRBD2 aligns across 7 bases. The chain's CDR3 is CASSSAPSGVSYEQYF. The DNA for the CDR3 is TGTGCCAGCAGTTCCGCCCCTAGCGGAGTTTCCTACGAGCAGTACTTC.